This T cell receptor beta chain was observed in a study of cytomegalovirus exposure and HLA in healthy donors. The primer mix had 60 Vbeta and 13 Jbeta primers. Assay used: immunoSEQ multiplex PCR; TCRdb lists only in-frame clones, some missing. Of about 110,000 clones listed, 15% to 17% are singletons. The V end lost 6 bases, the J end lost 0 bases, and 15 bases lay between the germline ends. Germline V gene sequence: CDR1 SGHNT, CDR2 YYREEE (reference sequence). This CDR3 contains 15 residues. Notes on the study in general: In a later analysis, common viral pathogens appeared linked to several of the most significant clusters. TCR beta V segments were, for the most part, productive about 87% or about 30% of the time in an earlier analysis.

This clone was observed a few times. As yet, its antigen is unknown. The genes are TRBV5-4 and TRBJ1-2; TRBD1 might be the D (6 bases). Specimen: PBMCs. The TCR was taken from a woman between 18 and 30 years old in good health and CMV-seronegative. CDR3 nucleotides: TGTGCCAGCAACCGGGGAGGGGGAACTAACTATGGCTACACCTTC. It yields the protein CASNRGGGTNYGYTF.